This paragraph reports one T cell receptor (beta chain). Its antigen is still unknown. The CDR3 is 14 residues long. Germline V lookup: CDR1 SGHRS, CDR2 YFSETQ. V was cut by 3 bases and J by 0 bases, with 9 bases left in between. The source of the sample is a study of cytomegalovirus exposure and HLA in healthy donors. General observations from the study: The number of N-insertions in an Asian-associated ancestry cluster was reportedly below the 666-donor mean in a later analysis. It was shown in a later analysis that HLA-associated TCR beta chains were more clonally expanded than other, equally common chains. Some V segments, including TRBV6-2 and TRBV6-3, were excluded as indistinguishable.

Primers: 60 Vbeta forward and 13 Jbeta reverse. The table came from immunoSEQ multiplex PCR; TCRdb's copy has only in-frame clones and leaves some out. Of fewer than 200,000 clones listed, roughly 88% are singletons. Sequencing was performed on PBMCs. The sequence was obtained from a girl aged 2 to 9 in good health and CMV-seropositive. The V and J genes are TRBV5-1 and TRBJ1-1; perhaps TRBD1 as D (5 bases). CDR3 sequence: CASSSLGVNTEAFF. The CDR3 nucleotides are TGCGCCAGCAGCTCCCTAGGGGTGAACACTGAAGCTTTCTTT.